This TCR beta chain was captured in a study of pediatric ulcerative colitis. This was a survey-level run. Sequencing was performed with immunoSEQ multiplex PCR; in TCRdb, only in-frame clones are kept and a portion is missing. The repertoire consists of tens of thousands of clones, with 60% to 85% occurring once and the leading ten covering approximately 9%. The length of the CDR3 is 15 residues. Germline assignment: CDR1 SGHTA and CDR2 FQGTGA. V dropped 7 bases and J dropped 9 bases, with 22 bases sitting between them. During colonoscopy, one to two rectal pinch biopsies were collected. As regards this clone: Its specificity is not known.

Findings and caveats of the study: Repertoires came from total lymphocyte DNA, so rare subsets like regulatory T cells may be missed. All ulcerative colitis patients, but no controls, carried a couple of rectal clonotypes. Acute severe colitis showed lower rectal diversity from clonal expansions.

The sample was gut tissue. The sequence was collected from a boy aged 10-17 years with severe ulcerative colitis. This chain uses TRBV7-3 with TRBJ2-1; a weak D match, TRBD2 (5 bases). The DNA for the CDR3 is TGTGCCAGCACCCCTTCTCGGGATTCCCCTAGTGAGCAGTTCTTC. Protein product: CASTPSRDSPSEQFF.